A single sample gave rise to the 24 T cell receptor beta chains below, sequenced in a study of shared clonotypes between healthy human individuals. The assay was immunoSEQ multiplex PCR, and TCRdb's table has in-frame clones only and misses some. The data show about 1,500,000 clones, with over 95% seen just once and approximately 1.1% held by the top ten. Sequencing input: naive CD4+ T cells sorted from blood. Subset here: CD45RA+ positively selected. Every receptor here comes from a man younger than 45 in good health.

The chain couples TRBV4-3 to TRBJ1-5; D gene uncertain. Germline V CDR1 and CDR2: LGHNA, YSLEER. CDR3 length equals 15 residues. Trimming pared 1 base from V and 0 bases from J, leaving 7 bases between. The CDR3 is CASSQVVYSNQPQHF. CDR3 DNA: TGCGCCAGCAGCCAAGTTGTCTATAGCAATCAGCCCCAGCATTTT.

This chain links TRBV18 with TRBJ2-1; TRBD1 is a possible D gene (5 bases). V was trimmed by 5 bases and J by 8 bases, leaving 10 bases between them. Germline V lookup: CDR1 KGHSH, CDR2 LQKENI. CDR3 length equals 12 residues. In DNA, the CDR3 is TGTGCCAGCTCATCCAGGGCAGATGAGCAGTTCTTC. Translation gives CASSSRADEQFF.

This chain joins TRBV10-2 and TRBJ2-7; 12 nucleotides align to TRBD1. The germline gives CDR1 WSHSY, CDR2 SAAADI. V lost 5 bases to trimming and J lost 7 bases; unmatched junction nucleotides: 6. The CDR3 consists of 14 residues. Written as DNA, the CDR3 is TGCGCCAGCAGTCGAGGGACAGGGGGCGTAGAGCAGTACTTC. Protein product: CASSRGTGGVEQYF.

This chain uses TRBV5-4 with TRBJ2-1; TRBD2 agrees at 7 bases. The CDR3 has 15 residues. The germline gives CDR1 SGHNT, CDR2 YYREEE (reference sequence). Trimming took 0 bases from V and 8 from J; bases not matched to a gene: 8. This CDR3 reads CASSLAGREFYEQFF. Written as DNA, the CDR3 is TGTGCCAGCAGCTTGGCCGGGCGGGAGTTTTATGAGCAGTTCTTC.

This sequence joins TRBV9 and TRBJ2-2, with 7 bases matching TRBD2. Germline loops: CDR1 SGDLS, CDR2 YYNGEE. V dropped 0 bases and J dropped 3; count of bases not matched to a gene: 11. This CDR3 region has 18 residues. The DNA of the CDR3 is TGTGCCAGCAGCGTAGCACCTGCTAGCGGATTATACACCGGGGAGCTGTTTTTT. Its protein product is CASSVAPASGLYTGELFF.

CDR3 protein: CASSRGLSYEQYF. CDR3 coding DNA: TGTGCCAGCAGTAGGGGTCTTTCCTACGAGCAGTACTTC. The chain combines TRBV6-1 with TRBJ2-7; possibly TRBD1 for D (5 bases). V was shortened by 5 bases and J by 1 base, with 9 bases between the two germline ends. The germline V gene encodes CDR1 MNHNS and CDR2 SASEGT. The CDR3 has 13 amino acids.

This chain links TRBV2 with TRBJ2-4, with 9 positions matching TRBD2. Germline assignment: CDR1 SNHLY and CDR2 FYNNEI. With V trimmed by 0 bases and J by 0 bases, 9 bases remained unmatched. This CDR3 has 19 residues. The CDR3 sequence: CASSEAPGTSQQAKNIQYF. Here the CDR3 DNA reads TGTGCCAGCAGTGAAGCCCCCGGGACTAGCCAGCAAGCCAAAAACATTCAGTACTTC.

This rearrangement joins TRBV21-1 to TRBJ2-2; TRBD2 is the table's D call, not checked against the DNA. TRBV21-1 is flagged as a pseudogene. The length of the CDR3 is 14 residues. The CDR3 protein is CASSSVRLTGELFF. Written as DNA, the CDR3 is TGTGCCAGCAGCTCTGTGAGACTCACCGGGGAGCTGTTTTTT.

The chain recombines TRBV5-1 with TRBJ2-1; no clear D. V lost 7 bases and J 5 bases, leaving 13 bases between the germline ends. The CDR3 totals 13 residues. Germline V gene sequence: CDR1 SGHRS, CDR2 YFSETQ. DNA for the CDR3: TGCGCCAGCGGTAGCATCCCTGACAATGAGCAGTTCTTC. It codes for CASGSIPDNEQFF.

The V gene is TRBV6-5, the J gene TRBJ1-3, with D perhaps matching TRBD1 (5 bases). Between the trimmed V and J ends, which lost 5 bases and 0 bases, there was a span of 11 bases. The V gene's germline CDR1 is MNHEY and CDR2 SVGAGI. This CDR3 contains 15 residues. The CDR3 loop is CASSLRALSGNTIYF. The CDR3 coding sequence is TGTGCCAGCAGTCTCAGGGCGCTCTCTGGAAACACCATATATTTT.

There are a few counts of this clone. The chain carries TRBV28 and TRBJ2-7; 9 bases align to TRBD1. From germline, CDR1 is MDHEN and CDR2 SYDVKM. V dropped 0 bases and J dropped 5; count of bases not matched to a gene: 5. There are 15 residues in the CDR3. The CDR3 DNA sequence: TGTGCCAGCAGTTTATGGGGGACAGGGTTCGACGAGCAGTACTTC. This encodes CASSLWGTGFDEQYF.

The rearrangement links TRBV7-8 to TRBJ1-1; no definite D call. The V end lost 6 bases, the J end lost 5 bases, and 13 bases lay between the germline ends. The CDR3 runs to 13 residues. In germline, CDR1 is SGHVS, CDR2 FQNEAQ. The DNA for the CDR3 is TGTGCCAGCAGACGTGTTGGGGTTACTGAAGCTTTCTTT. It is translated as CASRRVGVTEAFF.

The genes are TRBV27 and TRBJ2-2, with D maybe TRBD2 (5 bases). CDR1 and CDR2 (germline): MNHEY, SMNVEV (reference sequence). The V gene lost 3 bases and the J gene lost 4 bases, with 21 bases spanning the gap. CDR3 length equals 18 residues. The CDR3 DNA sequence: TGTGCCAGCAGTTTGAGGGAGTCGCGGGTTTCGGGCACCGGGGAGCTGTTTTTT. Its protein is CASSLRESRVSGTGELFF.

This clone has more than one count but fewer than ten. The sample contains more than one DNA sequence encoding this CDR3. DNA for the CDR3: TGTGCCAGCAGCCCCCGGGGTAACGAGCAGTACTTC. Protein sequence: CASSPRGNEQYF. The rearrangement joins TRBV5-4 to TRBJ2-7; possible D gene TRBD2, 5 bases. Trimming removed 4 bases at V and 5 bases at J, with 10 bases between. The germline V gene encodes CDR1 SGHNT and CDR2 YYREEE (reference sequence). The CDR3 covers 12 residues.

This sequence joins TRBV14 and TRBJ2-1; tentative D call: TRBD2 (5 bases). The ends were cut back, 1 base at V and 10 bases at J, with 26 bases in the middle. Germline CDR1 and CDR2: SGHDN and FVKESK. The length of the CDR3 is 18 residues. Here the CDR3 DNA reads TGTGCCAGCAGCCAAGCCCGACTAAAAGCGTCACTCTTTTGGGAGCAGTTCTTC. Amino acids: CASSQARLKASLFWEQFF.

This chain joins TRBV16 and TRBJ1-2; D is uncertain. Germline V gene data show CDR1 as KGHSY and CDR2 as FQNENV. The CDR3 sequence is 15 residues long. The germline V and J ends were trimmed by 4 bases and 12 bases, with 24 bases remaining between them. CDR3 nucleotides: TGTGCCAGCAGCCCCACCGAGGCAGATTCTTCCCAGCACACCTTC. This codes for CASSPTEADSSQHTF.

The J gene is TRBJ2-1, the V gene TRBV5-1; 10 bases agree with TRBD2. The germline V gene encodes CDR1 SGHRS and CDR2 YFSETQ. V lost 4 bases, J lost 5 bases, and 6 bases stayed unmatched. The CDR3 has 15 amino acids. CDR3 nucleotides: TGCGCCAGCAGCAGAGGGACTAGCGATAACAATGAGCAGTTCTTC. Its protein is CASSRGTSDNNEQFF.

The chain joins TRBV19 to TRBJ2-1, with TRBD2 identical over 15 bases. This CDR3 contains 13 residues. Germline V gives CDR1 LNHDA, CDR2 SQIVND (reference sequence). V lost 4 bases, J lost 15 bases, and 4 bases stayed unmatched. The CDR3 loop is CASSTGLAGGGFF. CDR3 in DNA: TGTGCCAGTAGTACTGGACTAGCGGGAGGGGGGTTCTTC.

The gene calls are TRBV30 and TRBJ2-2; D ambiguous. CDR3 length: 11 residues. Germline V gives CDR1 GTSNPN, CDR2 SVGIG (reference sequence). Trimming removed 3 bases from V and 5 bases from J, with 4 bases in between. CDR3 nucleotides: TGTGCCTGGAGCGGGACCGGGGAGCTGTTTTTT. It encodes CAWSGTGELFF.

This sequence joins TRBV7-6 and TRBJ2-5; 7 bases map to TRBD1. This CDR3 region has 13 residues. CDR1 and CDR2 (germline): SGHVS, FNYEAQ. The V gene end was trimmed by 3 bases and the J gene end by 4 bases; junction bases not matched to a gene: 2. As DNA, the CDR3 is TGTGCCAGCAGCTTGGGACAGTCAGAGACCCAGTACTTC. Residues: CASSLGQSETQYF.

This clone appeared once. J is TRBJ2-1 and V is TRBV7-7; unclear D gene. Germline assignment: CDR1 SSHAT and CDR2 FNYEAQ (reference sequence). V was cut by 1 base and J by 8 bases, with 15 bases left in between. The CDR3 length is 15 residues. CDR3 protein: CASSLGPGPVDEQFF. The CDR3, as DNA: TGTGCCAGCAGCTTAGGCCCCGGACCGGTTGATGAGCAGTTCTTC.

This clone was counted a single time. V usage is TRBV9 and J usage is TRBJ1-5; D is ambiguous. V was pared by 0 bases and J by 2 bases, with 9 bases between. Germline lookup yields CDR1 SGDLS and CDR2 YYNGEE. The CDR3 sequence is 15 residues long. The CDR3 is CASSVADGGNQPQHF. CDR3 coding DNA: TGTGCCAGCAGCGTAGCCGATGGGGGCAATCAGCCCCAGCATTTT.

On this clone itself: Other DNA sequences in this specimen translate into the identical CDR3. The V gene is TRBV15, the J gene TRBJ2-1; TRBD2 matches at 12 bases. V gave up 3 bases and J gave up 3 bases; unmatched junction bases: 0. In germline, CDR1 is LNHNV, CDR2 YYDKDF (reference sequence). CDR3 length: 15 residues. In nucleotides, the CDR3 is TGTGCCACCAGCAGGACTAGCGGGAGCTACAATGAGCAGTTCTTC. It specifies CATSRTSGSYNEQFF.

This clone was seen just once. The genes are TRBV23-1 and TRBJ2-7, with TRBD1 matching 8 bases. TRBV23-1 is placed among ORFs of uncertain function. V lost 3 bases and J lost 6; bases outside the gene matches: 7. The CDR3 runs 14 residues. CDR3 sequence: CASSHPFDRGEQYF. CDR3 nucleotides: TGCGCCAGCAGTCATCCGTTCGACAGGGGCGAGCAGTACTTC.